The 2 T cell receptor beta chains listed next were all sequenced from one sample in a study of CD8 T cells in Susac syndrome. With random hexamers, reverse transcription was performed on about 0.45 to 1 ug of RNA. Via MiXCR, TCRdb re-called the immunoSEQ multiplex PCR reads, giving one row per CDR3 protein. The table lists 170,000 or so distinct CDR3 sequences, 95% to 96% of them singletons. Sequenced: CD4+ T cells from PBMCs. These receptors were collected from a human donor with Susac syndrome.

The gene calls are TRBV5-6 and TRBJ2-5; D might be TRBD1 (6 bases). V was pared by 7 bases and J by 5 bases, with 15 bases between. CDR3 length equals 13 residues. Per the germline V gene, CDR1 is SGHDT and CDR2 is YYEEEE. CDR3 loop: CASGALGAETQYF. The CDR3 coding sequence is TGTGCCAGCGGAGCCCTGGGGGCTGAGACCCAGTACTTC.

This chain uses TRBV7-2 with TRBJ2-3; possible D gene TRBD2, 6 bases. Per the germline V gene, CDR1 is SGHTA and CDR2 is FQGNSA. The CDR3 is 14 residues long. V dropped 4 bases and J dropped 4 bases, with 12 bases sitting between them. The CDR3 DNA is TGTGCCAGCAGCTCCCGGGACTCCTCAGATACGCAGTATTTT. It codes for CASSSRDSSDTQYF.